This T cell receptor beta chain was recovered during a study of CD8+ T cells in alopecia areata. Extracted from the samples, RNA was reverse transcribed into cDNA to serve as the sequencing template. Data came from immunoSEQ multiplex PCR; TCRdb stores just in-frame clones and leaves some out. In the table there are roughly 150,000 clones, about 60% of which are singletons. The CDR3 is 13 residues long. Between the trimmed V and J ends, which lost 11 bases and 5 bases, there was a span of 16 bases. Looked up from germline, CDR1 is SNHLY and CDR2 is FYNNEI. The receptor comes from a human donor in good health. J is TRBJ2-1 and V is TRBV2; D might be TRBD2 (6 bases). Material: CD4+ T cells sorted from blood. CDR3 protein: CAASLANNNEQFF. DNA of the CDR3: TGTGCCGCATCCCTAGCGAACAACAATGAGCAGTTCTTC. Using reference TRBV2 and TRBJ2-1 for the parts outside the CDR3, the full variable domain is EPEVTQTPSHQVTQMGQEVILRCVPISNHLYFYWYRQILGQKVEFLVSFYNNEISEKSEIFDDQFSVERPDGSNFTLKIRSTKLEDSAMYFCAASLANNNEQFFGPGTRLTVL.